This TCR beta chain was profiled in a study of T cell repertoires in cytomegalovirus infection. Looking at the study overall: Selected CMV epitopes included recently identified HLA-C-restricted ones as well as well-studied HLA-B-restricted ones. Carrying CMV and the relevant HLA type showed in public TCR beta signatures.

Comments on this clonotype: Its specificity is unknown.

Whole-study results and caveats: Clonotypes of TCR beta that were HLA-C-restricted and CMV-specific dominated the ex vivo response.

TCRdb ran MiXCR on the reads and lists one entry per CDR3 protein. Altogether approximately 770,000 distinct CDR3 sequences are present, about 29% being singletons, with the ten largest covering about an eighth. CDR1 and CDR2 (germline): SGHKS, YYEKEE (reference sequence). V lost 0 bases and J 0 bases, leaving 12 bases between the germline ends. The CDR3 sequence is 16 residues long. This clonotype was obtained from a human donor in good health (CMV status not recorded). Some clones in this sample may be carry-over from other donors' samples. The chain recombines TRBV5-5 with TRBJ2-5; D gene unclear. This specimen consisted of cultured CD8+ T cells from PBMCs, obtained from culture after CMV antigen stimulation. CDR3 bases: TGTGCCAGCAGCTTGGGGCGCACCTGGTACCAAGAGACCCAGTACTTC. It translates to CASSLGRTWYQETQYF.